Sequencing of this TCR beta chain was carried out in a study of blood T cells in healthy people across ages. With a J-beta primer mix and a sample-barcoded 5' primer, a second PCR ran roughly 7 to 11 cycles. Each CDR3 protein is one row after TCRdb ran MiXCR on the 5' RACE reads. The sample consists of about 640,000 distinct CDR3 sequences, about 53% of them appearing once. The germline gives CDR1 SGHDN, CDR2 FVKESK. Trimming removed 4 bases from V and 5 bases from J, with 14 bases in between. CDR3 length: 15 residues. This clonotype has only one observation. A read error may explain this, as a much larger clone is one base away.

This receptor was obtained from a man in his 60s in good health. The rearrangement uses TRBV14 and TRBJ1-4; D remains ambiguous. The sample was blood. This chain's CDR3 is CASSRQQRTNEKLFF. For the CDR3, the DNA is TGTGCCAGCAGCCGCCAACAGAGAACAAATGAAAAACTGTTTTTT.